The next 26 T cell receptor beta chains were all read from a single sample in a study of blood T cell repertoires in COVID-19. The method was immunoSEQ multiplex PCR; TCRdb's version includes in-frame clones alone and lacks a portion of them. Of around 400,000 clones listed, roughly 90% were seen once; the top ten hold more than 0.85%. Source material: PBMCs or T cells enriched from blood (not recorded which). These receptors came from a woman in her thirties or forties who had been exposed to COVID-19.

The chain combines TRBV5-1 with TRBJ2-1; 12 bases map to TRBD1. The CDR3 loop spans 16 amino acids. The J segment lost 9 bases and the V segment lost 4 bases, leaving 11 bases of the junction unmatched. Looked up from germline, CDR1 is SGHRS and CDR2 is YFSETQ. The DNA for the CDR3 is TGCGCCAGCAGCACTGCGCCCGGGACAGGGGGCAGTGAGCAGTTCTTC. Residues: CASSTAPGTGGSEQFF.

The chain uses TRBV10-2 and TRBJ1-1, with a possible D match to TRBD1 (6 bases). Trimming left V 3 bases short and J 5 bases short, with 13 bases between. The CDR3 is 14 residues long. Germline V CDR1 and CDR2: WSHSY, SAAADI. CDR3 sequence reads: CASSDGQRSTEAFF. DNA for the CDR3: TGCGCCAGCAGTGACGGACAGCGGTCGACTGAAGCTTTCTTT.

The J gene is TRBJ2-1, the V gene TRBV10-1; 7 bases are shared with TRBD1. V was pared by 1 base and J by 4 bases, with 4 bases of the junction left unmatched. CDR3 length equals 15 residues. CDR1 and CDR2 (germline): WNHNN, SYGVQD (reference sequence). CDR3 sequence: CASSEFKGAYNEQFF. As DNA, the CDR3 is TGCGCCAGCAGTGAGTTTAAGGGGGCTTACAATGAGCAGTTCTTC.

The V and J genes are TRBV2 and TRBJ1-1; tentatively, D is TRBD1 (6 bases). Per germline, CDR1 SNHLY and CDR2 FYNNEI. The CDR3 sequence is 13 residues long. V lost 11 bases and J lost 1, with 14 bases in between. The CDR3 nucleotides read TGTGCCTCACGACAGGAAGCGAACACTGAAGCTTTCTTT. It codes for CASRQEANTEAFF.

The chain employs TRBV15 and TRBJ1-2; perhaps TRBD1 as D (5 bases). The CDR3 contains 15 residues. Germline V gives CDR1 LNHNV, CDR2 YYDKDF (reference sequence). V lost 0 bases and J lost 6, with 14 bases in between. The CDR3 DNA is TGTGCCACCAGCAGAGATATAAGGGGCGCAGATGGCTACACCTTC. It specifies CATSRDIRGADGYTF.

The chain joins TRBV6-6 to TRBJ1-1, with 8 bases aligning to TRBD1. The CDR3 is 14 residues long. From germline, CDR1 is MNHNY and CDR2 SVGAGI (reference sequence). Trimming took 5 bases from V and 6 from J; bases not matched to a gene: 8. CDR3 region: CASSPTGAIAEAFF. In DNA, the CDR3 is TGTGCCAGCAGTCCGACAGGGGCAATCGCTGAAGCTTTCTTT.

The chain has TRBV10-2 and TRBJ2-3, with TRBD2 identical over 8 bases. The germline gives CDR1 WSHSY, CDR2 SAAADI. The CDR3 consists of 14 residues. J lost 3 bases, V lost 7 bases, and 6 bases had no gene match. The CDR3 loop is CASTLAGRTDTQYF. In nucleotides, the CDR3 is TGCGCCAGCACCTTAGCGGGGCGGACAGATACGCAGTATTTT.

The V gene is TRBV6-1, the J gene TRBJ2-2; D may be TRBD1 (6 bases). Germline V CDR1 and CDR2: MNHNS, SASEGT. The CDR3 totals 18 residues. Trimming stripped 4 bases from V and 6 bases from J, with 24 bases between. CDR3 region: CASSGGRGGKVGPGELFF. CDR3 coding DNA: TGTGCCAGCAGTGGCGGCAGGGGTGGTAAGGTAGGTCCCGGGGAGCTGTTTTTT.

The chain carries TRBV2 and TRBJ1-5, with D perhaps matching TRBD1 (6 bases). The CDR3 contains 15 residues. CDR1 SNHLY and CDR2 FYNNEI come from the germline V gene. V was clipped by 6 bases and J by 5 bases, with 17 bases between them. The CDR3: CASRTNRVGDQPQHF. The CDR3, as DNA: TGTGCCAGCAGGACCAACAGGGTAGGGGATCAGCCCCAGCATTTT.

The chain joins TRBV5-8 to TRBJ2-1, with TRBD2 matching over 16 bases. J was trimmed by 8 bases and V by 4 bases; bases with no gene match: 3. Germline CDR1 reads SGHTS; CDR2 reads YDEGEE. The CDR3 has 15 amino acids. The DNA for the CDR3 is TGTGCCAGCAGCCCCGGGACTAGCGGGGGGGATGAGCAGTTCTTC. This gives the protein CASSPGTSGGDEQFF.

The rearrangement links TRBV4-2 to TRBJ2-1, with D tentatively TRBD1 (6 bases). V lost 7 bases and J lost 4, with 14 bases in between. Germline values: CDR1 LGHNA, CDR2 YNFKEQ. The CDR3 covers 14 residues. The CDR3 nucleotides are TGTGCCAGCACCGGGTCCAGGGGTTACAATGAGCAGTTCTTC. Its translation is CASTGSRGYNEQFF.

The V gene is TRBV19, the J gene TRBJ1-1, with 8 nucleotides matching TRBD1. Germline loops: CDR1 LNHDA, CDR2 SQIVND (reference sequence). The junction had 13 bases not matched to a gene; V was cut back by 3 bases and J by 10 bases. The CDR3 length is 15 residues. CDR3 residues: CASSIRGQGGRGAFF. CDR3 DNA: TGTGCCAGTAGTATTAGAGGACAGGGAGGAAGGGGAGCTTTCTTT.

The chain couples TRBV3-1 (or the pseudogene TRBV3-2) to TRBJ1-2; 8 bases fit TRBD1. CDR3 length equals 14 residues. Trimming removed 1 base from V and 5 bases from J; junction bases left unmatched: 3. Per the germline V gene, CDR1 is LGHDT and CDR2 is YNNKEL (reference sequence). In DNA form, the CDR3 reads TGTGCCAGCAGCCAAGGTCGGACAGGGTATGGCTACACCTTC. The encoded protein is CASSQGRTGYGYTF.

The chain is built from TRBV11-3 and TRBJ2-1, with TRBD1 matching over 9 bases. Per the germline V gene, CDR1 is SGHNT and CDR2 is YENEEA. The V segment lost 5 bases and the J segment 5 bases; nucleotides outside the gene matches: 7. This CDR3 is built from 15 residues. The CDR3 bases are TGTGCCAGCAGCCATGGACAGGGGCGGAACAATGAGCAGTTCTTC. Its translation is CASSHGQGRNNEQFF.

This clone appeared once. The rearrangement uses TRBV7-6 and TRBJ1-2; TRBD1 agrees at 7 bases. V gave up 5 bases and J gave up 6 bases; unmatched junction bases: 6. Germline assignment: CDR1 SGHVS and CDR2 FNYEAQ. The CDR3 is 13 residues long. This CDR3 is CASSKTGQHGYTF. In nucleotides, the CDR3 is TGTGCCAGCAGCAAGACAGGGCAGCATGGCTACACCTTC.

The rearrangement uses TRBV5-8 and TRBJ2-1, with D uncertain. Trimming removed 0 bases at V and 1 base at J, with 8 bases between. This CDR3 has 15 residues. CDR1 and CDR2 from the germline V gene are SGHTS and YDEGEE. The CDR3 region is CASSLGGASYNEQFF. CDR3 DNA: TGTGCCAGCAGCTTGGGAGGAGCTTCCTACAATGAGCAGTTCTTC.

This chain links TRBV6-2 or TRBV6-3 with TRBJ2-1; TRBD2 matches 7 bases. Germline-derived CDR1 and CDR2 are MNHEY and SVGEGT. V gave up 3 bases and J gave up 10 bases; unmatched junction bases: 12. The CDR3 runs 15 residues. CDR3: CASSYLASGVGEQFF. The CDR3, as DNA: TGTGCCAGCAGTTATCTGGCTAGCGGCGTTGGGGAGCAGTTCTTC.

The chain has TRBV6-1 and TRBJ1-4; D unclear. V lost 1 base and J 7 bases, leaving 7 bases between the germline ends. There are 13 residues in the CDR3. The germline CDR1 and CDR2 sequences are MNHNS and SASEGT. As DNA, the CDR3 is TGTGCCAGCAGTGAAGTTAGCGGTGAAAAACTGTTTTTT. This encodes CASSEVSGEKLFF.

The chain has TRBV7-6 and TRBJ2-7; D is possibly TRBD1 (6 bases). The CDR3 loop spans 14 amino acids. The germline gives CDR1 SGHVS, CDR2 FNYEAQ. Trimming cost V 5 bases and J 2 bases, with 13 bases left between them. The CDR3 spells CASSKGTGPYEQYF. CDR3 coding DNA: TGTGCCAGCAGCAAGGGAACAGGGCCCTACGAGCAGTACTTC.

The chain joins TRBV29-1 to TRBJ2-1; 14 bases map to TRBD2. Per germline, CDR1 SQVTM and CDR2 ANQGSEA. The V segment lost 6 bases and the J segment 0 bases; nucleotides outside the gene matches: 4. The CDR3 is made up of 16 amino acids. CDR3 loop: CSVGLAGGSSYNEQFF. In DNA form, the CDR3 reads TGCAGCGTCGGACTAGCGGGGGGCAGCTCCTACAATGAGCAGTTCTTC.

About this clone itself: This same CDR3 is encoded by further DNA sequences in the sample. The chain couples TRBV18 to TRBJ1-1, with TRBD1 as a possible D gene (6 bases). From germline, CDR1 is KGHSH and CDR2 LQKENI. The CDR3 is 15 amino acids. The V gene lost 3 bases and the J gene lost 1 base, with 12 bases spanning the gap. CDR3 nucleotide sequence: TGTGCCAGCTCACCCCTGGGACAAGCGAACACTGAAGCTTTCTTT. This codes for CASSPLGQANTEAFF.

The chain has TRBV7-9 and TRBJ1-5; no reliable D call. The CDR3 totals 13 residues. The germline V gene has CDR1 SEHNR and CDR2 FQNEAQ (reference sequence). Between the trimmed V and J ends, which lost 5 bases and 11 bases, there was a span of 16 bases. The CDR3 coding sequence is TGTGCCAGCAGCACCCAGGAGGCGACTACCCAGCATTTT. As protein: CASSTQEATTQHF.

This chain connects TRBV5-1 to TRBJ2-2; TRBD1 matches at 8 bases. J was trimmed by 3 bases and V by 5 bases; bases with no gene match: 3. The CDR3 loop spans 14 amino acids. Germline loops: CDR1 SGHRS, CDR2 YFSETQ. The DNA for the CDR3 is TGCGCCAGCAGAGCAGGGGGCCACACCGGGGAGCTGTTTTTT. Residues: CASRAGGHTGELFF.

DNA for the CDR3: TGTGCCACCAGTGCCCACAAGAACACTGAAGCTTTCTTT. Protein: CATSAHKNTEAFF. The chain joins TRBV24-1 to TRBJ1-1; D is uncertain. Germline V CDR1 and CDR2: KGHDR, SFDVKD. The ends were cut back, 5 bases at V and 1 base at J, with 7 bases in the middle. The CDR3 loop spans 13 amino acids.

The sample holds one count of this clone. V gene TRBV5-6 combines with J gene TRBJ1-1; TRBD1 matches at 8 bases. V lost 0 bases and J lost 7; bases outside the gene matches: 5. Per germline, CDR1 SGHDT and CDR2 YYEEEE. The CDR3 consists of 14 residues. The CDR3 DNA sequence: TGTGCCAGCAGCTTGGGCAGGGGGCTTGGTGAAGCTTTCTTT. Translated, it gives CASSLGRGLGEAFF.

CDR3 sequence reads: CASSSGTGRGPSNYGYTF. As DNA, the CDR3 is TGTGCCAGCAGTTCCGGGACGGGCAGGGGGCCCTCGAACTATGGCTACACCTTC. The chain carries TRBV28 and TRBJ1-2; TRBD1 aligns across 8 bases. The germline gives CDR1 MDHEN, CDR2 SYDVKM. CDR3 length: 18 residues. J was trimmed by 2 bases and V by 4 bases; bases with no gene match: 15.